The source of this T cell receptor beta chain is a study of T cell repertoires in ileal Crohn's disease (dated by TCRdb to the late 2010s). Notes on the research overall: Median disease duration was roughly eight years, and about 40% of patients were identified as active smokers at the time of surgery. Surgery was performed for a complication in all patients, with stricturing disease in about 60% and penetrating disease in approximately 40%. Roughly half of the patients were given postoperative therapy, with about 17 on anti-TNF agents and approximately ten on thiopurines. TCR repertoire analysis was performed in fewer than 70 Crohn's disease patients drawn from a prospective multicentre cohort. The study was conducted in parallel with a multicentre cohort that was designed to identify predictors of early endoscopic recurrence following ileocolonic resection. A Rutgeerts score higher than i0 was the definition used for endoscopic postoperative recurrence. A total of around 150 mucosal samples from some 50 patients were sequenced, collected from several sites on the surgical specimen as well as at postoperative endoscopy.

The paper's findings and limits, for the study overall: A significantly higher proportion of clonal expansions was observed in active smokers at surgery than in non-smokers (about 25% vs 20%, p=0.02). Only a subgroup of patients, of unstated size, had their mucosal CD4 and CD8 T cells sorted and sequenced. Compared with CD4 T cells, sorted CD8 T cells held more high-frequency clones, which suggests that the mucosal expansions were mostly CD8. Endoscopic recurrence was found to be associated with higher high-frequency clone percentages at surgery, and recurrence was observed in all patients with clonality above 26.8% (18/57).

Five hundred nanograms of biopsy DNA per sample were submitted for commercial TCRB immunosequencing. Adaptive Biotechnology amplified CDR3 regions from genomic DNA with a two-step multiplex PCR that controlled for amplification bias. In the first PCR, primers covered every V and J gene segment, and in the second PCR, barcodes and Illumina adapters were added. CDR3 libraries were sequenced using an Illumina instrument. As for the original processing: The analysis used both the pipelines supplied by the vendor and custom analysis of the raw data in R/Bioconductor with R version 3.3.0. Clonality, which ranges from 0 to 1, was calculated as the inverse of the normalised Shannon entropy across all productive clones. The repertoire share taken up by the top 100 clones defined high-frequency clones, and only clones that passed a 95% confidence test were kept. The Simpson index measured repertoire diversity, and the Morisita-Horn index measured overlap between samples. The table comes from immuneACCESS by way of TCRdb, which keeps in-frame sequences with V and J called. Part of the clones is missing from these tables; in studies checked, under half for an unresolved V gene and the rest for unknown reasons. That table furnishes V, J and clone size, whereas the DNA furnished D and trimming. The sample profile shows about 15,000 clones; 60% to 80% of them were found once. The ten top clones hold less than 20% of the sample.

A remark on this clone: The antigen it binds to is not known. It has no much larger one-base neighbor in the sample; base qualities were not kept.

Adults with ileal or ileocolonic Crohn's disease and an indication for ileocolonic resection were eligible for inclusion. Whole ileal mucosal biopsies were stored frozen at -80°C before DNA extraction. Genomic DNA was extracted from frozen whole biopsies with a TRizol-based method and quantified on a NanoDrop 2000 spectrophotometer. The germline V end is reduced by 2 bases and the J end by 4 bases; junction bases left unmatched: 6. Reading from cysteine to phenylalanine, the CDR3 counts 15 amino acids. Of the read, only the CDR3 DNA is kept; its 45 bases are in frame from base 1. Taken from the germline V gene, the CDR1 and CDR2 loops are MGHRA and YSYEKL.

Sequences were obtained from ileal tissue. This receptor was obtained from an adult with Crohn's disease. The rearrangement combines TRBV4-1 with TRBJ2-7; TRBD2 agrees with 9 junctional bases. For the CDR3, the sequence is CASSQPGTSNYEQYF. The DNA sequence follows: TGCGCCAGCAGCCAACCCGGGACTAGCAATTACGAGCAGTACTTC.